These 13 T cell receptor beta chains were sequenced from one sample in a study of Graves' ophthalmopathy and Graves' hyperthyroidism. Amplification from RNA transcripts yielded the TCR beta CDR3 regions. Scientists carried out first-round RT-PCR using HTBI primers and then a second-round multiplex PCR. TCRdb redid the calling of the multiplex PCR reads with MiXCR, one entry per CDR3 protein. Found here are almost 750,000 distinct CDR3 sequences, roughly two fifths of them singletons; the top ten hold 44%. Sample: peripheral blood. These receptors came from an adult man with Graves' ophthalmopathy.

In regard to this clonotype: It may be a read error: a sequence one base away is much more abundant. The chain joins TRBV7-9 to TRBJ2-5; TRBD2 is a possible D gene (6 bases). V was cut by 5 bases and J by 2 bases, with 15 bases left in between. Germline CDR1 SEHNR, CDR2 FQNEAQ (reference sequence). CDR3 length: 15 amino acids. The DNA of the CDR3 is TGTGCCAGCAGCATTGGATCGGGGGTGCAAGAGACCCAGTACTTC. This encodes CASSIGSGVQETQYF.

Turning to this clonotype: A much larger clonotype is one base distant, so this may be a read error. V gene TRBV20-1 combines with J gene TRBJ2-6; D unresolved. With 0 bases removed from V and 2 bases from J, the gap between germline ends came to 11 bases. The CDR3 has 16 amino acids. Looked up from germline, CDR1 is DFQATT and CDR2 is SNEGSKA (reference sequence). DNA of the CDR3: TGCAGTGCTAGAGATCTGCGAGGCGCTGGGGCCAACGTCCTGACTTTC. Its translation: CSARDLRGAGANVLTF.

The rearrangement joins TRBV20-1 to TRBJ1-1; the D gene is possibly TRBD1 (5 bases). Trimming left V 6 bases short and J 0 bases short, with 14 bases between. The CDR3 is 14 amino acids. Germline CDR1 is DFQATT and CDR2 is SNEGSKA (reference sequence). CDR3 region: CSALLGGLNTEAFF. The CDR3 DNA is TGCAGTGCCCTCTTGGGGGGATTGAACACTGAAGCTTTCTTT.

The J gene is TRBJ1-5, the V gene TRBV24-1, with 10 bases fitting TRBD1. The CDR3 length is 17 residues. The V gene's germline CDR1 is KGHDR and CDR2 SFDVKD. V lost 11 bases, J lost 2 bases, and 14 bases stayed unmatched. This CDR3 is CASRPSGTGAGNQPQHF. The CDR3 nucleotides are TGTGCCAGCAGACCATCCGGGACAGGGGCAGGCAATCAGCCCCAGCATTTT.

This chain joins TRBV12-3 or TRBV12-4 and TRBJ1-3; D is perhaps TRBD1 (6 bases). The V gene lost 1 base and the J gene lost 8 bases, with 9 bases spanning the gap. This CDR3 spans 13 amino acids. Written as DNA, the CDR3 is TGTGCCAGCAGTTTAGTGTCAGGGGACACCATATATTTT. It yields the protein CASSLVSGDTIYF.

The genes are TRBV4-2 and TRBJ1-4; 10 bases map to TRBD1. The V and J ends lost 3 bases and 3 bases, in that order; junction bases with no gene match: 4. CDR1 is LGHNA and CDR2 is YNFKEQ in the germline V gene. CDR3 size: 16 residues. The CDR3 reads CASSQTGGAANEKLFF. The CDR3 region has the DNA TGTGCCAGCAGCCAGACAGGGGGCGCGGCTAATGAAAAACTGTTTTTT.

This clonotype was counted only a few times. This chain uses TRBV29-1 with TRBJ2-2; D gene unclear. Germline V lookup: CDR1 SQVTM, CDR2 ANQGSEA. This CDR3 is 13 amino acids long. V lost 5 bases and J lost 5, with 12 bases in between. CDR3 in DNA: TGCAGCGTTCCGATCTTGGTAACCGGGGAGCTGTTTTTT. Its protein product is CSVPILVTGELFF.

The gene calls are TRBV6-6 and TRBJ1-6; D gene ambiguous. Germline CDR1 is MNHNY and CDR2 is SVGAGI (reference sequence). Between the trimmed V and J ends, which lost 10 bases and 3 bases, there was a span of 10 bases. The CDR3 totals 13 residues. The CDR3 sequence is CATRGLYNSPLHF. For the CDR3, the DNA is TGTGCCACCCGGGGTCTCTATAATTCACCCCTCCACTTT.

Comments on this clonotype: This may be a read error: a much more frequent sequence differs by one nucleotide. The chain employs TRBV29-1 and TRBJ1-2, with TRBD1 matching over 9 bases. The CDR3 is made up of 12 amino acids. Germline V gene data show CDR1 as SQVTM and CDR2 as ANQGSEA. The CDR3 region has the DNA TGCACCACCACAAGGACAGGGGATGGCTGCACCTTC. This encodes CTTTRTGDGCTF.

The V call is TRBV19, the J call TRBJ1-3; D gene unclear. The CDR3 runs to 17 residues. The germline V and J ends were trimmed by 1 base and 0 bases, with 13 bases remaining between them. The V gene's germline CDR1 is LNHDA and CDR2 SQIVND (reference sequence). CDR3 coding DNA: TGTGCCAGTAGTATAGGACCCGGTTCTAACTCTGGAAACACCATATATTTT. Translation gives CASSIGPGSNSGNTIYF.

Of note for this clonotype: The CDR3 does not end in the conserved phenylalanine or tryptophan, so this is likely a read error. This rearrangement joins TRBV11-2 to TRBJ1-2; maybe TRBD1 (5 bases). Germline V lookup: CDR1 SGHAT, CDR2 FQNNGV. The CDR3 runs 14 residues. V was trimmed by 5 bases and J by 2 bases, leaving 12 bases between them. The CDR3 sequence: CASSRGTENYGYTL. The CDR3 DNA sequence: TGTGCCAGCAGCCGCGGGACCGAGAACTATGGCTACACCCTC.

The chain carries TRBV6-2 or TRBV6-3 and TRBJ2-7; 7 bases are shared with TRBD1. With 7 bases clipped from V and 1 base from J, the junction kept 4 bases outside the gene matches. This CDR3 is 13 amino acids long. Germline V gene sequence: CDR1 MNHEY, CDR2 SVGEGT. This CDR3 reads CASTWGQSYEQYF. The CDR3 region has the DNA TGTGCCAGCACATGGGGACAGTCCTACGAGCAGTACTTC.

This clonotype was detected only a few times. The V gene is TRBV6-2 or TRBV6-3, the J gene TRBJ2-5; a weak D match, TRBD2 (6 bases). V was clipped by 2 bases and J by 7 bases, with 20 bases between them. There are 16 residues in the CDR3. Looked up from germline, CDR1 is MNHEY and CDR2 is SVGEGT. CDR3 DNA: TGTGCCAGCAGTTACCCCTACGGCCGGGGAGGTGGGACCCAGTACTTC. It is translated as CASSYPYGRGGGTQYF.